This entry features one T cell receptor (beta chain) sequence. Its specificity is not known. Peripheral blood came from all dose cohorts at three timepoints. The data were taken from a study of OX40 agonist ivuxolimab in advanced cancers. The wider study: Enrolled patients in dose escalation had cancers that were hepatocellular carcinoma, melanoma, renal cell or head and neck cancer. Partial responses were achieved by three patients, of whom one had hepatocellular carcinoma and two had cutaneous melanoma.

The length of the CDR3 is 15 residues. The germline V gene has CDR1 SGHTS and CDR2 YDEGEE. V lost 5 bases, J lost 6 bases, and 18 bases lay in between. Overall study results and limits: At 0.1 to 3.0 mg/kg, CD4+ and CD8+ blood T cells expanded clonally by week 6.

Profiled with immunoSEQ multiplex PCR; TCRdb holds only in-frame clones, not every one. The sample shows tens of thousands of clones, more than 85% of them seen only once. This sample comprised CD4+ or CD8+ T cells sorted from blood, obtained in a trial of the OX40 agonist ivuxolimab. V is TRBV5-8 and J is TRBJ1-5; D is uncertain. The receptor was derived from an adult with an advanced solid tumor such as melanoma, head and neck, liver or kidney cancer. CDR3 sequence (DNA): TGTGCCAGCAGTTTTGGGAAGGGTTCGCTTCAGCCCCAGCATTTT. This codes for CASSFGKGSLQPQHF.